The rows below give T cell receptor beta chains drawn from one sample of a study of cytomegalovirus exposure and HLA in healthy donors. TCRdb's table, derived via immunoSEQ multiplex PCR, lists solely in-frame clones and lacks some. The table has roughly 88,000 clones, 60% to 85% seen once; the top ten hold around 5%. Sequencing used PBMCs. The receptors here all came from a man under 40 in good health and CMV-seropositive. Each CDR3 is given with its conserved first and last residue. Fields, in order: clone size, D gene, J gene, V gene, CDR3 protein, CDR3 DNA. A D gene is named only where the DNA matches it firmly. Not every row has a clone size; where given, it reads once, few, many or a size class.

abundance: -; d_gene: -; j_gene: TRBJ2-5; v_gene: TRBV18; CDR3aa: CASSPPLVVTQYF; CDR3nt: TGTGCCAGCTCACCACCCCTTGTTGTGACCCAGTACTTC
abundance: -; d_gene: TRBD1; j_gene: TRBJ2-7; v_gene: TRBV23-1; CDR3aa: CVQIFGSGTGIIYEQYF; CDR3nt: TGCGTCCAGATATTTGGTTCAGGGACAGGGATTATCTACGAGCAGTACTTC
abundance: few; d_gene: -; j_gene: TRBJ1-1; v_gene: TRBV5-1; CDR3aa: CASSLKNDLNTEAFF; CDR3nt: TGCGCCAGCAGCTTGAAGAACGACTTGAACACTGAAGCTTTCTTT
abundance: -; d_gene: -; j_gene: TRBJ2-3; v_gene: TRBV25-1; CDR3aa: CASSDTSEGTDTQYF; CDR3nt: TGTGCCAGCAGTGACACCAGCGAGGGCACAGATACGCAGTATTTT
abundance: -; d_gene: -; j_gene: TRBJ2-1; v_gene: TRBV5-1; CDR3aa: CASSLPGTNEQFF; CDR3nt: TGCGCCAGCAGCTTACCGGGAACCAATGAGCAGTTCTTC
abundance: -; d_gene: TRBD2; j_gene: TRBJ2-3; v_gene: TRBV28; CDR3aa: CATSGGTRITDTQYF; CDR3nt: TGCGCGACTAGCGGGGGCACTCGAATCACAGATACGCAGTATTTT
abundance: few; d_gene: TRBD1; j_gene: TRBJ1-1; v_gene: TRBV19; CDR3aa: CASSHGRGQGAFF; CDR3nt: TGTGCCAGTAGCCACGGGAGGGGGCAGGGAGCTTTCTTT
abundance: -; d_gene: -; j_gene: TRBJ2-7; v_gene: TRBV9; CDR3aa: CASSVGAGTYEQYF; CDR3nt: TGTGCCAGCAGCGTAGGGGCAGGAACCTACGAGCAGTACTTC
abundance: once; d_gene: TRBD1; j_gene: TRBJ1-1; v_gene: TRBV10-3; CDR3aa: CAVRQGLGTEAFF; CDR3nt: TGTGCCGTCAGACAGGGGTTAGGGACTGAAGCTTTCTTT
abundance: -; d_gene: -; j_gene: TRBJ2-6; v_gene: TRBV4-1; CDR3aa: CASSQSPSGANVLTF; CDR3nt: TGCGCCAGCAGCCAGAGTCCCTCTGGGGCCAACGTCCTGACTTTC
abundance: -; d_gene: TRBD1; j_gene: TRBJ2-3; v_gene: TRBV5-1; CDR3aa: CASSSYRGKGTDTQYF; CDR3nt: TGCGCCAGCAGCTCCTACAGGGGGAAAGGGACAGATACGCAGTATTTT
abundance: -; d_gene: -; j_gene: TRBJ2-5; v_gene: TRBV7-8; CDR3aa: CASSFRETQYF; CDR3nt: TGTGCCAGCAGCTTCAGGGAGACCCAGTACTTC
abundance: -; d_gene: -; j_gene: TRBJ1-2; v_gene: TRBV29-1; CDR3aa: CSVRSGFYGYTF; CDR3nt: TGCAGCGTTCGAAGCGGGTTCTATGGCTACACCTTC
abundance: -; d_gene: TRBD2; j_gene: TRBJ2-1; v_gene: TRBV9; CDR3aa: CASSVVGLAAEQFF; CDR3nt: TGTGCCAGCAGCGTAGTAGGACTAGCGGCCGAGCAGTTCTTC
abundance: -; d_gene: TRBD2; j_gene: TRBJ2-7; v_gene: TRBV28; CDR3aa: CASSFGASGGSEQYF; CDR3nt: TGTGCCAGCAGTTTTGGGGCTAGCGGGGGCTCCGAGCAGTACTTC
abundance: once; d_gene: -; j_gene: TRBJ1-1; v_gene: TRBV6-5; CDR3aa: CASSYSAGLREAFF; CDR3nt: TGTGCCAGCAGTTACTCAGCAGGGCTGCGTGAAGCTTTCTTT
abundance: once; d_gene: -; j_gene: TRBJ2-3; v_gene: TRBV6-1; CDR3aa: CASSVADTQYF; CDR3nt: TGTGCCAGCAGTGTAGCAGATACGCAGTATTTT
abundance: -; d_gene: TRBD1; j_gene: TRBJ2-3; v_gene: TRBV15; CDR3aa: CATSTRQGVTDTQYF; CDR3nt: TGTGCCACCAGCACCCGACAGGGGGTCACAGATACGCAGTATTTT
abundance: few; d_gene: TRBD2; j_gene: TRBJ2-2; v_gene: TRBV4-2; CDR3aa: CASSLGTSGLYTGELFF; CDR3nt: TGTGCCAGCAGCCTTGGGACTAGCGGGTTATACACCGGGGAGCTGTTTTTT
abundance: -; d_gene: TRBD2; j_gene: TRBJ2-7; v_gene: TRBV28; CDR3aa: CASSRREGSYEQYF; CDR3nt: TGTGCCAGCAGTCGGCGGGAGGGCTCCTACGAGCAGTACTTC
abundance: -; d_gene: -; j_gene: TRBJ2-2; v_gene: TRBV7-9; CDR3aa: CASSLASGTGELFF; CDR3nt: TGTGCCAGCAGCTTAGCTAGCGGAACCGGGGAGCTGTTTTTT
abundance: -; d_gene: TRBD2; j_gene: TRBJ2-7; v_gene: TRBV27; CDR3aa: CASSPLAGELSYEQYF; CDR3nt: TGTGCCAGCAGTCCTCTAGCGGGAGAACTCTCCTACGAGCAGTACTTC
abundance: -; d_gene: -; j_gene: TRBJ1-2; v_gene: TRBV5-1; CDR3aa: CASKKTENYGYTF; CDR3nt: TGCGCCAGCAAAAAGACGGAGAACTATGGCTACACCTTC
abundance: few; d_gene: TRBD1; j_gene: TRBJ1-6; v_gene: TRBV29-1; CDR3aa: CSVEEGDRAAYNSPLHF; CDR3nt: TGCAGCGTTGAAGAAGGCGACAGGGCAGCCTATAATTCACCCCTCCACTTT
abundance: -; d_gene: TRBD2; j_gene: TRBJ2-3; v_gene: TRBV11-3; CDR3aa: CASSQGLAADTQYF; CDR3nt: TGTGCCAGCAGCCAGGGACTAGCGGCGGATACGCAGTATTTT
abundance: -; d_gene: -; j_gene: TRBJ1-4; v_gene: TRBV5-1; CDR3aa: CASRGGGRSEKLFF; CDR3nt: TGCGCCAGCAGGGGCGGGGGAAGAAGTGAAAAACTGTTTTTT
abundance: -; d_gene: TRBD1; j_gene: TRBJ2-5; v_gene: TRBV5-4; CDR3aa: CASSSTRTGPQETQYF; CDR3nt: TGTGCCAGCAGCTCCACTCGGACAGGCCCCCAAGAGACCCAGTACTTC
abundance: -; d_gene: -; j_gene: TRBJ1-2; v_gene: TRBV6-1; CDR3aa: CASSEALRGGTMGYTF; CDR3nt: TGTGCCAGCAGTGAAGCGCTTCGGGGAGGGACGATGGGCTACACCTTC
abundance: -; d_gene: -; j_gene: TRBJ1-1; v_gene: TRBV7-8; CDR3aa: CASSLPRVGDTNTEAFF; CDR3nt: TGTGCCAGCAGCTTACCCCGGGTAGGGGATACGAACACTGAAGCTTTCTTT
abundance: few; d_gene: TRBD1; j_gene: TRBJ1-2; v_gene: TRBV27; CDR3aa: CASRVPGQGRGGYTF; CDR3nt: TGTGCCAGCAGAGTACCGGGACAGGGCCGGGGGGGCTACACCTTC
abundance: once; d_gene: -; j_gene: TRBJ2-7; v_gene: TRBV28; CDR3aa: CASSSWTDLGEQYF; CDR3nt: TGTGCCAGCAGTTCCTGGACTGACTTGGGCGAGCAGTACTTC
abundance: -; d_gene: -; j_gene: TRBJ2-1; v_gene: TRBV23-1; CDR3aa: CASSPLPRRSGNEQFF; CDR3nt: TGCGCCAGCAGTCCACTCCCAAGAAGAAGCGGCAATGAGCAGTTCTTC
abundance: -; d_gene: TRBD1; j_gene: TRBJ1-1; v_gene: TRBV6-5; CDR3aa: CASSRRGDTEAFF; CDR3nt: TGTGCCAGCAGCCGCAGGGGGGACACTGAAGCTTTCTTT
abundance: -; d_gene: -; j_gene: TRBJ1-2; v_gene: TRBV2; CDR3aa: CASSTEEFYGYTF; CDR3nt: TGTGCCAGCAGCACTGAGGAGTTCTATGGCTACACCTTC
abundance: -; d_gene: -; j_gene: TRBJ2-3; v_gene: TRBV5-1; CDR3aa: CASRQTGMSTDTQYF; CDR3nt: TGCGCCAGCAGACAAACAGGGATGAGCACAGATACGCAGTATTTT
abundance: -; d_gene: TRBD1; j_gene: TRBJ1-1; v_gene: TRBV29-1; CDR3aa: CSVYRGTEAFF; CDR3nt: TGCAGCGTGTACAGGGGCACTGAAGCTTTCTTT
abundance: -; d_gene: -; j_gene: TRBJ1-4; v_gene: TRBV7-9; CDR3aa: CASSLRGGTNEKLFF; CDR3nt: TGTGCCAGCAGCCTAAGAGGCGGAACTAATGAAAAACTGTTTTTT
abundance: -; d_gene: -; j_gene: TRBJ2-5; v_gene: TRBV7-3; CDR3aa: CASSSAGLEAETQYF; CDR3nt: TGTGCCAGCAGTTCCGCGGGACTGGAGGCGGAGACCCAGTACTTC
abundance: -; d_gene: -; j_gene: TRBJ2-7; v_gene: TRBV30; CDR3aa: CAWSVEEPGITVREQYF; CDR3nt: TGTGCCTGGAGTGTAGAGGAACCAGGGATTACTGTACGCGAGCAGTACTTC
abundance: -; d_gene: TRBD1; j_gene: TRBJ1-2; v_gene: TRBV7-2; CDR3aa: CASSLVGQGVAYGYTF; CDR3nt: TGTGCCAGCAGCTTAGTGGGACAGGGGGTTGCCTATGGCTACACCTTC
abundance: -; d_gene: -; j_gene: TRBJ2-5; v_gene: TRBV14; CDR3aa: CASSQDRVGRETQYF; CDR3nt: TGTGCCAGCAGCCAAGATCGAGTAGGGAGAGAGACCCAGTACTTC
abundance: -; d_gene: TRBD1; j_gene: TRBJ2-5; v_gene: TRBV6-6; CDR3aa: CASSSGQGVGETQYF; CDR3nt: TGTGCCAGCAGTTCCGGACAGGGGGTCGGGGAGACCCAGTACTTC
abundance: -; d_gene: -; j_gene: TRBJ2-3; v_gene: TRBV29-1; CDR3aa: CSVVAGGTDTQYF; CDR3nt: TGCAGCGTTGTAGCAGGAGGGACAGATACGCAGTATTTT
abundance: -; d_gene: -; j_gene: TRBJ2-5; v_gene: TRBV7-2; CDR3aa: CASSPPGLPGETQYF; CDR3nt: TGTGCCAGCAGCCCCCCGGGACTCCCCGGCGAGACCCAGTACTTC
abundance: -; d_gene: -; j_gene: TRBJ1-1; v_gene: TRBV27; CDR3aa: CASSPSDLNTEAFF; CDR3nt: TGTGCCAGCAGTCCGTCGGACTTGAACACTGAAGCTTTCTTT
abundance: -; d_gene: TRBD1; j_gene: TRBJ2-7; v_gene: TRBV7-9; CDR3aa: CASSLVDRDYEQYF; CDR3nt: TGTGCCAGCAGCTTAGTGGACAGGGACTACGAGCAGTACTTC
abundance: -; d_gene: -; j_gene: TRBJ1-2; v_gene: TRBV5-1; CDR3aa: CASTRPGTNYGYTF; CDR3nt: TGCGCCAGCACGCGGCCGGGAACGAACTATGGCTACACCTTC
abundance: many; d_gene: TRBD2; j_gene: TRBJ2-2; v_gene: TRBV6-5; CDR3aa: CASSYREGTTGELFF; CDR3nt: TGTGCCAGCAGTTACAGGGAGGGAACTACCGGGGAGCTGTTTTTT
abundance: -; d_gene: -; j_gene: TRBJ1-1; v_gene: TRBV29-1; CDR3aa: CSVDGGDTEAFF; CDR3nt: TGCAGCGTTGATGGGGGCGACACTGAAGCTTTCTTT
abundance: few; d_gene: -; j_gene: TRBJ1-3; v_gene: TRBV6-7; CDR3aa: CASWGEGGNTIYF; CDR3nt: TGTGCCAGCTGGGGGGAAGGAGGAAACACCATATATTTT
abundance: -; d_gene: -; j_gene: TRBJ1-5; v_gene: TRBV25-1; CDR3aa: CASSESGVQEPQHF; CDR3nt: TGTGCCAGCAGTGAATCGGGGGTTCAGGAGCCCCAGCATTTT
abundance: -; d_gene: TRBD1; j_gene: TRBJ1-1; v_gene: TRBV11-3; CDR3aa: CASSSQGGNTEAFF; CDR3nt: TGTGCCAGCAGCTCACAGGGGGGGAATACTGAAGCTTTCTTT
abundance: -; d_gene: TRBD2; j_gene: TRBJ2-1; v_gene: TRBV7-2; CDR3aa: CASKGRTSASSYNEQFF; CDR3nt: TGTGCCAGCAAGGGCCGGACTAGCGCGAGCTCCTACAATGAGCAGTTCTTC
abundance: -; d_gene: TRBD1; j_gene: TRBJ1-1; v_gene: TRBV7-2; CDR3aa: CASSSSPTGVTAFF; CDR3nt: TGTGCCAGCAGCTCTTCTCCGACAGGGGTCACAGCTTTCTTT
abundance: -; d_gene: -; j_gene: TRBJ1-2; v_gene: TRBV29-1; CDR3aa: CSVEGAQNYGYTF; CDR3nt: TGCAGCGTTGAGGGGGCGCAAAACTATGGCTACACCTTC
abundance: -; d_gene: -; j_gene: TRBJ1-1; v_gene: TRBV29-1; CDR3aa: CSVSEGNTEAFF; CDR3nt: TGCAGCGTTTCTGAGGGGAACACTGAAGCTTTCTTT
abundance: -; d_gene: -; j_gene: TRBJ1-5; v_gene: TRBV30; CDR3aa: CAWSFTGSNQPQHF; CDR3nt: TGTGCCTGGAGTTTCACAGGAAGCAATCAGCCCCAGCATTTT
abundance: -; d_gene: -; j_gene: TRBJ1-4; v_gene: TRBV4-2; CDR3aa: CASSQAPGGGLANEKLFF; CDR3nt: TGTGCCAGCAGCCAAGCTCCCGGTGGGGGCCTGGCTAATGAAAAACTGTTTTTT
abundance: -; d_gene: TRBD1; j_gene: TRBJ1-2; v_gene: TRBV28; CDR3aa: CASLRQGANGYTF; CDR3nt: TGTGCCAGCCTACGACAGGGGGCAAATGGCTACACCTTC
abundance: -; d_gene: -; j_gene: TRBJ2-3; v_gene: TRBV4-2; CDR3aa: CASSHSSASTDTQYF; CDR3nt: TGTGCCAGCAGCCACTCTAGCGCTAGCACAGATACGCAGTATTTT